These 8 T cell receptor beta chains share one sample of origin, sequenced in a study of blood T cell repertoires in COVID-19. Assay: immunoSEQ multiplex PCR; the TCRdb copy retains only in-frame clones and omits some. The sample has more than 50,000 clones, around nine tenths seen once. The specimen sequenced was peripheral blood. The origin of the receptors is a human donor in a cohort sampled during active COVID-19.

The sample holds a few counts of this clone. CDR3 nucleotides: TGTGCCAGCAGCTTAAGCCCTGATACCGGGGAGCTGTTTTTT. Protein: CASSLSPDTGELFF. The gene calls are TRBV7-9 and TRBJ2-2; no reliable D call. The CDR3 extends over 14 amino acids. The ends were cut back, 2 bases at V and 5 bases at J, with 9 bases in the middle. Germline V lookup: CDR1 SEHNR, CDR2 FQNEAQ (reference sequence).

V usage is TRBV30 and J usage is TRBJ2-1; 7 positions agree with TRBD2. The CDR3 covers 12 residues. CDR1 and CDR2 from the germline V gene are GTSNPN and SVGIG (reference sequence). Losses at the gene ends were 2 bases for V and 8 bases for J; bases not matched to a gene: 3. The CDR3 region has the DNA TGTGCCTGGAGTACTAGCGTCCATGAGCAGTTCTTC. The encoded protein is CAWSTSVHEQFF.

CDR3 in DNA: TGTGCCAGCAGTGACGGACTAGCGGGGAACAATGAGCAGTTCTTC. Translation gives CASSDGLAGNNEQFF. The rearrangement joins TRBV2 to TRBJ2-1; 12 nucleotides align to TRBD2. The V and J ends lost 3 bases and 5 bases, in that order; junction bases with no gene match: 2. The germline V gene has CDR1 SNHLY and CDR2 FYNNEI. This CDR3 is built from 15 residues. Based on the CDR3 plus reference TRBV2 and TRBJ2-1, the full variable domain is EPEVTQTPSHQVTQMGQEVILRCVPISNHLYFYWYRQILGQKVEFLVSFYNNEISEKSEIFDDQFSVERPDGSNFTLKIRSTKLEDSAMYFCASSDGLAGNNEQFFGPGTRLTVL.

The sample holds a few counts of this clone. The rearrangement joins TRBV7-9 to TRBJ2-7; 9 nucleotides match TRBD1. V shed 5 bases, J shed 3 bases, and the junction held 5 bases outside the gene matches. The CDR3 length is 14 residues. The germline V gene encodes CDR1 SEHNR and CDR2 FQNEAQ (reference sequence). The chain's CDR3 is CASSTNRGLYEQYF. In DNA form, the CDR3 reads TGTGCCAGCAGCACAAACAGGGGGCTCTACGAGCAGTACTTC.

The J gene is TRBJ2-7, the V gene TRBV30; D is unclear. Between the trimmed V and J ends, which lost 3 bases and 3 bases, there was a span of 12 bases. This CDR3 is 13 amino acids long. The germline V gene encodes CDR1 GTSNPN and CDR2 SVGIG (reference sequence). DNA of the CDR3: TGTGCCTGGAGACCTTGGCGGCACTACGAGCAGTACTTC. It codes for CAWRPWRHYEQYF.

V is TRBV7-9 and J is TRBJ2-5; a possible D gene is TRBD1 (6 bases). The ends were cut back, 3 bases at V and 5 bases at J, with 10 bases in the middle. The CDR3 loop spans 13 amino acids. CDR1 and CDR2 (germline): SEHNR, FQNEAQ (reference sequence). CDR3 DNA: TGTGCCAGCAGCTTGTCAGGGGATGAGACCCAGTACTTC. It codes for CASSLSGDETQYF.

The chain links TRBV3-1 (or the pseudogene TRBV3-2) to TRBJ1-4; D possibly corresponds to TRBD1 (6 bases). The germline V and J ends were trimmed by 0 bases and 4 bases, with 6 bases remaining between them. Germline CDR1 reads LGHDT; CDR2 reads YNNKEL (reference sequence). CDR3 length: 14 residues. The CDR3 region has the DNA TGTGCCAGCAGCCAAGAACAGGGTAATGAAAAACTGTTTTTT. Translating gives CASSQEQGNEKLFF.

The V gene is TRBV29-1, the J gene TRBJ2-3, with 7 bases fitting TRBD2. Unmatched junction bases numbered 9, after V lost 7 bases and J lost 2 bases. The CDR3 covers 14 residues. Germline assignment: CDR1 SQVTM and CDR2 ANQGSEA. CDR3: CSAGGGPFTDTQYF. CDR3 nucleotide sequence: TGCAGCGCCGGGGGAGGGCCTTTCACAGATACGCAGTATTTT.